This T cell receptor (beta chain) was found in a study of control samples from healthy donors and cancer patients. The CDR3 runs 14 residues. V was pared by 4 bases and J by 0 bases, with 3 bases of the junction left unmatched. Germline loops: CDR1 SGHNT, CDR2 YYREEE (reference sequence). Here immunoSEQ multiplex PCR was the method, and the copy in TCRdb shows in-frame clones only, minus some. This sample has approximately 90,000 clones, with about 92% found just once. Sequenced material: blood. The TCR comes from a woman aged 30 to 39 in good health. V is TRBV5-4 and J is TRBJ1-1; 7 bases align to TRBD1. Here the CDR3 reads CASSRDSMNTEAFF. CDR3 sequence (DNA): TGTGCCAGCAGCAGGGACAGCATGAACACTGAAGCTTTCTTT. Full variable domain (remainder filled in from reference TRBV5-4 and TRBJ1-1): ETGVTQSPTHLIKTRGQQVTLRCSSQSGHNTVSWYQQALGQGPQFIFQYYREEENGRGNFPPRFSGLQFPNYSSELNVNALELDDSALYLCASSRDSMNTEAFFGQGTRLTVV.